This T cell receptor beta chain was identified during a study of graft-versus-host responses after intestinal transplantation. Across the whole study: Anti-thymocyte globulin was used for induction in all recipients, who then took tacrolimus and steroids for approximately 3 years. Study conclusions and caveats: Allografts of one patient group, those with graft-donor T cell macrochimerism, had high graft-versus-host to host-versus-graft clonal ratios.

Comments on this clone: The antigen is undetermined.

Sequencing was performed with immunoSEQ multiplex PCR; in TCRdb, only in-frame clones are kept and a portion is missing. Of about 59,000 clones detected, almost 95% appear once; the ten largest clones hold approximately 0.4%. The sample consisted of unstimulated CD4+ T cells sorted from spleen or lymph node cells, taken before transplant. The source is a human donor who was the organ donor for an intestinal transplant.

CDR3 loop: CARGRWEGGAYEQYF. CDR3 nucleotides: TGTGCCCGCGGACGATGGGAGGGGGGGGCCTACGAGCAGTACTTC. V and J are TRBV2 and TRBJ2-7; a weak D match, TRBD2 (7 bases). Trimming stripped 11 bases from V and 2 bases from J, with 22 bases between. Germline CDR1 SNHLY, CDR2 FYNNEI. The CDR3 extends over 15 amino acids.